The present entry profiles one T cell receptor beta chain with its context. The antigen remains unidentified. A much larger clone differs by one base, so this may be a read error. Exclusions: uncontrolled infection, other autoimmune disease, pregnancy, lactation. V was trimmed by 6 bases and J by 7 bases, leaving 19 bases between them. Looked up from germline, CDR1 is MDHEN and CDR2 is SYDVKM. The CDR3 is made up of 15 amino acids. Amplified TCR beta CDR3 regions came from RNA transcripts. Researchers ran a first-round RT-PCR on the TCR CDR3 using the HTBI primer set. TCRdb reprocessed the multiplex PCR reads via MiXCR and lists one record per CDR3 protein. The sample has about 640,000 distinct CDR3 sequences, more than 14% seen once. This entry comes from a study of T cells in Graves' hyperthyroidism and ophthalmopathy. Study conclusions and caveats: In blood, most of the thyroid clonotypes expanded above 0.001 were also present.

The rearrangement uses TRBV28 and TRBJ1-5; TRBD1 might be the D (5 bases). Sequences were obtained from blood. The origin of this receptor is a woman aged 45-65 years with Graves' ophthalmopathy. CDR3 sequence (DNA): TGTGCCAGCAGCTCCCCGACAGAGTCATGGCAGCCCCAGCATTTT. It encodes CASSSPTESWQPQHF.